The 19 T cell receptor beta chains listed next were all sequenced from one sample in a study of Ad26.COV2.S vaccination and SARS-CoV-2 variants. Sequencing used immunoSEQ multiplex PCR; TCRdb keeps in-frame clones, though not all of them. In the table there are about 480,000 clones, around 88% of which are singletons. Treatment denoted: approximately 18 received Ad26.COV2.S at low or high dose, single or two shots; about 5 received placebo; per-sample allocation not given. Each sample was drawn 63 days after the first injection (of vaccine or placebo). Sequences were derived from peripheral blood, sampled in a trial of Ad26.COV2.S vaccine versus placebo. The receptors here all came from a person between 18 and 59 years old who received the Ad26.COV2.S COVID-19 vaccine or a placebo.

The chain employs TRBV4-1 and TRBJ2-7; D might be TRBD2 (6 bases). This CDR3 contains 14 residues. Germline V gene sequence: CDR1 MGHRA, CDR2 YSYEKL. Trimming removed 0 bases at V and 2 bases at J, with 8 bases between. CDR3 region: CASSQEGGTYEQYF. CDR3 coding DNA: TGCGCCAGCAGCCAAGAGGGAGGAACCTACGAGCAGTACTTC.

This clone was seen a few times. The rearrangement joins TRBV4-3 to TRBJ1-1; 12 bases fit TRBD1. CDR3 length equals 15 residues. Germline V gene data show CDR1 as LGHNA and CDR2 as YSLEER. V trimming: 2 bases; J trimming: 8 bases; junction bases outside the gene matches: 6. The CDR3 loop is CASSQSPGTGGEAFF. The CDR3 coding sequence is TGCGCCAGCAGCCAATCGCCGGGGACAGGGGGCGAAGCTTTCTTT.

This chain uses TRBV29-1 with TRBJ2-5; a weak D match, TRBD2 (5 bases). In germline, CDR1 is SQVTM, CDR2 ANQGSEA. V gave up 4 bases and J gave up 3 bases, with 18 bases separating them. This CDR3 has 15 amino acids. CDR3 in DNA: TGCAGCGTTGGGGGTTTCGGCCTCGGGAAAGAGACCCAGTACTTC. It translates to CSVGGFGLGKETQYF. Based on the CDR3 plus reference TRBV29-1 and TRBJ2-5, the full variable domain is SAVISQKPSRDICQRGTSLTIQCQVDSQVTMMFWYRQQPGQSLTLIATANQGSEATYESGFVIDKFPISRPNLTFSTLTVSNMSPEDSSIYLCSVGGFGLGKETQYFGPGTRLLVL.

The J gene is TRBJ2-7, the V gene TRBV6-2 or TRBV6-3; D remains unclear. The CDR3 contains 16 residues. Between the trimmed V and J ends, which lost 7 bases and 3 bases, there was a span of 22 bases. Germline loops: CDR1 MNHEY, CDR2 SVGEGT. The CDR3 loop reads CASIPHRGSPYYEQYF. The CDR3 coding sequence is TGTGCCAGCATCCCCCATCGTGGCAGCCCATACTACGAGCAGTACTTC.

The chain has TRBV28 and TRBJ2-7, with D possibly being TRBD2 (6 bases). V lost 5 bases and J lost 9, with 23 bases in between. The V gene's germline CDR1 is MDHEN and CDR2 SYDVKM. The CDR3 consists of 15 residues. DNA for the CDR3: TGTGCCAGCAGTCCCCAACAGTACGGAGGGATGGCGCAGTACTTC. It yields the protein CASSPQQYGGMAQYF.

The chain carries TRBV6-2 or TRBV6-3 and TRBJ2-7; 7 nucleotides agree with TRBD1. Germline V gene data show CDR1 as MNHEY and CDR2 as SVGEGT. With V trimmed by 0 bases and J by 3 bases, 2 bases remained unmatched. This CDR3 spans 14 amino acids. The CDR3 is CASSYSTGRYEQYF. Written as DNA, the CDR3 is TGTGCCAGCAGTTACTCGACAGGGCGCTACGAGCAGTACTTC.

The rearrangement joins TRBV19 to TRBJ2-5; no clear D. The germline gives CDR1 LNHDA, CDR2 SQIVND (reference sequence). V lost 5 bases and J lost 4, with 5 bases in between. The CDR3 has 11 residues. The CDR3: CASSSAETQYF. As DNA, the CDR3 is TGTGCCAGTAGTTCGGCAGAGACCCAGTACTTC.

The V and J genes are TRBV5-1 and TRBJ2-1; 14 nucleotides align to TRBD2. The J segment lost 5 bases and the V segment lost 3 bases, leaving 10 bases of the junction unmatched. Germline assignment: CDR1 SGHRS and CDR2 YFSETQ. This CDR3 has 18 residues. The CDR3 DNA reads TGCGCCAGCAGCTCATTACCGGGACTAGCGGGAGTCCACAATGAGCAGTTCTTC. Amino acids: CASSSLPGLAGVHNEQFF.

The chain joins TRBV6-2 or TRBV6-3 to TRBJ2-6; D gene uncertain. The CDR3 length is 15 residues. Between the trimmed V and J ends, which lost 4 bases and 2 bases, there was a span of 9 bases. Germline values: CDR1 MNHEY, CDR2 SVGEGT. CDR3 sequence (DNA): TGTGCCAGCAGTTCCCTGGCGCCTGGGGCCAACGTCCTGACTTTC. This encodes CASSSLAPGANVLTF.

The chain has TRBV28 and TRBJ2-5; 12 bases match TRBD2. Unmatched junction bases numbered 1, after V lost 2 bases and J lost 3 bases. CDR3 size: 15 residues. Germline CDR1 is MDHEN and CDR2 is SYDVKM. Here the CDR3 reads CASSLRLAGEETQYF. In DNA form, the CDR3 reads TGTGCCAGCAGTTTACGACTAGCGGGAGAAGAGACCCAGTACTTC.

The chain has TRBV18 and TRBJ2-1; 10 bases align to TRBD2. J gave up 10 bases and V 6 bases, and 6 bases lay outside the gene matches. CDR3 size: 13 residues. From germline, CDR1 is KGHSH and CDR2 LQKENI. The CDR3 region is CASSSHSGREQFF. The CDR3 nucleotides read TGTGCCAGCTCGTCTCATAGCGGGAGGGAGCAGTTCTTC.

The rearrangement joins TRBV19 to TRBJ1-2; D ambiguous. CDR3 length equals 14 residues. V dropped 5 bases and J dropped 4 bases, with 14 bases sitting between them. Germline CDR1 reads LNHDA; CDR2 reads SQIVND (reference sequence). The CDR3 here is CASSLTGNLYGYTF. The CDR3 region has the DNA TGTGCCAGTAGTCTAACCGGGAACCTCTATGGCTACACCTTC.

The chain joins TRBV28 to TRBJ1-6; TRBD1 matches 7 bases. Germline assignment: CDR1 MDHEN and CDR2 SYDVKM. Unmatched junction bases numbered 8, after V lost 5 bases and J lost 7 bases. The CDR3 is made up of 15 amino acids. CDR3 DNA sequence: TGTGCCAGCAGTCCGACGACAGGGAAGAATTCACCCCTCCACTTT. Its translation: CASSPTTGKNSPLHF.

This chain connects TRBV19 to TRBJ2-3, with 8 positions matching TRBD1. V was pared by 2 bases and J by 3 bases, with 4 bases of the junction left unmatched. The V gene's germline CDR1 is LNHDA and CDR2 SQIVND (reference sequence). The CDR3 extends over 15 amino acids. CDR3: CASSIPRGLTDTQYF. The CDR3 nucleotides are TGTGCCAGTAGTATACCCAGGGGGCTGACAGATACGCAGTATTTT.

The chain links TRBV29-1 to TRBJ2-5; 7 nucleotides agree with TRBD1. The CDR3 has 12 amino acids. After removal of 7 bases from V and 1 base from J, the junction contained 3 bases not matched to a gene. CDR1 SQVTM and CDR2 ANQGSEA come from the germline V gene. CDR3 bases: TGCAGCGCCTCAGGGGGCCAAGAGACCCAGTACTTC. Translation gives CSASGGQETQYF.

This clone was seen more than once but under ten times. The rearrangement links TRBV29-1 to TRBJ1-2, with a possible D match to TRBD1 (5 bases). V was clipped by 0 bases and J by 8 bases, with 13 bases between them. Germline V gives CDR1 SQVTM, CDR2 ANQGSEA. CDR3 length equals 13 residues. The CDR3 coding sequence is TGCAGCGTTGAAGATCCCGGGACGCGGGGCTACACCTTC. It yields the protein CSVEDPGTRGYTF.

The chain has TRBV5-6 and TRBJ1-1, with no clear D. Germline assignment: CDR1 SGHDT and CDR2 YYEEEE. The CDR3 runs to 15 residues. V lost 0 bases and J 4 bases, leaving 13 bases between the germline ends. CDR3 loop: CASSLVAGLGTEAFF. In DNA form, the CDR3 reads TGTGCCAGCAGCTTGGTGGCGGGCTTGGGCACTGAAGCTTTCTTT.

The chain links TRBV14 to TRBJ2-2, with TRBD2 as a possible D gene (5 bases). V was pared by 5 bases and J by 4 bases, with 5 bases between. The CDR3 contains 12 residues. The germline CDR1 and CDR2 sequences are SGHDN and FVKESK. In DNA, the CDR3 is TGTGCCAGCAGCGAGGGCACCGGGGAGCTGTTTTTT. This gives the protein CASSEGTGELFF.

This chain connects TRBV2 to TRBJ2-4, with 10 bases aligning to TRBD1. The V segment lost 6 bases and the J segment 1 base; nucleotides outside the gene matches: 12. Germline lookup yields CDR1 SNHLY and CDR2 FYNNEI. The CDR3 runs to 18 residues. CDR3 in amino acids: CASSGPPGQGWAKNIQYF. For the CDR3, the DNA is TGTGCCAGCAGCGGACCCCCGGGACAGGGGTGGGCCAAAAACATTCAGTACTTC.